Given below is one T cell receptor beta chain in context. What it binds is not known. The CDR3 spans 15 residues. Germline V CDR1 and CDR2: SQVTM, ANQGSEA. V dropped 0 bases and J dropped 5 bases, with 15 bases sitting between them. The sample originates from a study of early stage breast cancer tumors. Study overall: The ER+/PR+/HER2- tumors included 7 or 8 ductal and a few lobular carcinomas.

The table came from immunoSEQ multiplex PCR; TCRdb's copy has only in-frame clones and leaves some out. The table shows around 53,000 clones, with 80% to 95% occurring only once. General observations from the study: Comparing each tissue with blood distinguished tumor from normal in about 90% of the 16 patients. Most shared enriched TCRB sequences were commonly generated ones.

This TCR came from an older person with breast cancer. The chain joins TRBV29-1 to TRBJ2-3; maybe TRBD2 (5 bases). The sequenced sample was blood. For the CDR3, the DNA is TGCAGCGTTGAAGACAGAGGAGGACGGGGAGATACGCAGTATTTT. Translated, it gives CSVEDRGGRGDTQYF.